This is a list of T cell receptor beta chains from one sample in a study of shared clonotypes between healthy human individuals. Sequencing was performed with immunoSEQ multiplex PCR; in TCRdb, only in-frame clones are kept and a portion is missing. The sample contains around 610,000 clones, 95% to 96% of which appear only once. Sequences were obtained from naive CD8+ T cells sorted from blood. The receptors shown here come from a woman aged 25 to 39 in good health. CDR3s include the opening cysteine and the closing phenylalanine or tryptophan. A D gene is named only where the DNA matches it firmly. Clone size appears in some rows only: once, few, many, or a class for an expanded clone.

CDR3 protein: CASSSSTGAGNEQFF; CDR3 DNA: TGTGCCAGCAGCTCGTCCACAGGGGCTGGCAATGAGCAGTTCTTC; clone size: .; J gene: TRBJ2-1; D gene: TRBD1; V gene: TRBV7-3
CDR3 protein: CASREPGQGRSGYTF; CDR3 DNA: TGTGCCAGCAGAGAACCGGGACAGGGTCGGTCTGGCTACACCTTC; clone size: .; J gene: TRBJ1-2; D gene: TRBD1; V gene: TRBV28
CDR3 protein: CASSFHGGPDNEQFF; CDR3 DNA: TGTGCCAGCAGCTTTCATGGGGGACCTGACAATGAGCAGTTCTTC; clone size: .; J gene: TRBJ2-1; D gene: .; V gene: TRBV7-9
CDR3 protein: CASSLGQDYGYTF; CDR3 DNA: TGTGCCAGCAGCCTGGGACAGGACTATGGCTACACCTTC; clone size: .; J gene: TRBJ1-2; D gene: TRBD1; V gene: TRBV9
CDR3 protein: CASSARGQSNTEAFF; CDR3 DNA: TGCGCCAGCAGCGCACGGGGACAGAGTAACACTGAAGCTTTCTTT; clone size: .; J gene: TRBJ1-1; D gene: TRBD1; V gene: TRBV4-1
CDR3 protein: CASSDLPDTQYF; CDR3 DNA: TGTGCCAGCAGTGATTTGCCAGATACGCAGTATTTT; clone size: .; J gene: TRBJ2-3; D gene: .; V gene: TRBV2
CDR3 protein: CASSQTGASGANVLTF; CDR3 DNA: TGTGCCAGCAGCCAGACAGGCGCCTCTGGGGCCAACGTCCTGACTTTC; clone size: once; J gene: TRBJ2-6; D gene: .; V gene: TRBV14
CDR3 protein: CASSQVTDSNTEAFF; CDR3 DNA: TGCGCCAGCAGCCAAGTGACAGATAGTAACACTGAAGCTTTCTTT; clone size: .; J gene: TRBJ1-1; D gene: .; V gene: TRBV4-1
CDR3 protein: CSVETSRGQRMGEQYF; CDR3 DNA: TGCAGCGTTGAAACCAGTCGTGGACAAAGAATGGGCGAGCAGTACTTC; clone size: .; J gene: TRBJ2-7; D gene: .; V gene: TRBV29-1
CDR3 protein: CASRGTSGGYEQYF; CDR3 DNA: TGTGCCAGCAGGGGGACTAGCGGGGGTTACGAGCAGTACTTC; clone size: .; J gene: TRBJ2-7; D gene: TRBD2; V gene: TRBV2
CDR3 protein: CASSVSSTDANTGELFF; CDR3 DNA: TGTGCCAGCAGCGTTTCTAGCACAGACGCGAACACCGGGGAGCTGTTTTTT; clone size: .; J gene: TRBJ2-2; D gene: .; V gene: TRBV9
CDR3 protein: CASSPTTSGNNEQFF; CDR3 DNA: TGCGCCAGCAGCCCCACGACTAGCGGGAACAATGAGCAGTTCTTC; clone size: .; J gene: TRBJ2-1; D gene: TRBD2; V gene: TRBV5-1
CDR3 protein: CASSALATNSPLHF; CDR3 DNA: TGTGCCAGCAGTGCCCTTGCTACTAATTCACCCCTCCACTTT; clone size: once; J gene: TRBJ1-6; D gene: .; V gene: TRBV2
CDR3 protein: CSAEEGRNYNEQFF; CDR3 DNA: TGCAGCGCCGAAGAGGGGCGGAACTACAATGAGCAGTTCTTC; clone size: .; J gene: TRBJ2-1; D gene: .; V gene: TRBV29-1
CDR3 protein: CASSLFFLRGISYNEQFF; CDR3 DNA: TGCGCCAGCAGCTTATTCTTCCTGAGGGGGATCTCCTACAATGAGCAGTTCTTC; clone size: .; J gene: TRBJ2-1; D gene: .; V gene: TRBV5-1
CDR3 protein: CASSRRASGTGEQFF; CDR3 DNA: TGTGCCAGCAGCCGACGGGCTAGCGGGACTGGGGAGCAGTTCTTC; clone size: .; J gene: TRBJ2-1; D gene: TRBD2; V gene: TRBV7-3
CDR3 protein: CARTDRDSYEQYF; CDR3 DNA: TGTGCCAGGACGGACAGGGACTCCTACGAGCAGTACTTC; clone size: .; J gene: TRBJ2-7; D gene: TRBD1; V gene: TRBV2
CDR3 protein: CASSPLNNEKLFF; CDR3 DNA: TGCGCCAGCAGCCCCCTTAATAATGAAAAACTGTTTTTT; clone size: once; J gene: TRBJ1-4; D gene: .; V gene: TRBV4-1
CDR3 protein: CASSLGSGNVYEQYF; CDR3 DNA: TGCGCCAGCAGCTTGGGTAGCGGGAACGTCTACGAGCAGTACTTC; clone size: .; J gene: TRBJ2-7; D gene: TRBD2; V gene: TRBV5-1
CDR3 protein: CASSEAVGLEQYF; CDR3 DNA: TGTGCCAGCAGTGAAGCGGTTGGACTTGAGCAGTACTTC; clone size: once; J gene: TRBJ2-7; D gene: .; V gene: TRBV6-1
CDR3 protein: CSVEDGQGSYEQYF; CDR3 DNA: TGCAGCGTTGAAGATGGACAGGGGTCCTACGAGCAGTACTTC; clone size: .; J gene: TRBJ2-7; D gene: TRBD1; V gene: TRBV29-1
CDR3 protein: CASSSTAGSNQPQHF; CDR3 DNA: TGTGCCAGCAGTTCAACAGCGGGCAGCAATCAGCCCCAGCATTTT; clone size: .; J gene: TRBJ1-5; D gene: .; V gene: TRBV27
CDR3 protein: CASSFGLGNTIYF; CDR3 DNA: TGTGCCAGCAGTTTCGGGCTGGGAAACACCATATATTTT; clone size: .; J gene: TRBJ1-3; D gene: .; V gene: TRBV27
CDR3 protein: CASSILGWSYEQYF; CDR3 DNA: TGTGCCAGTAGTATCCTCGGCTGGAGTTACGAGCAGTACTTC; clone size: .; J gene: TRBJ2-7; D gene: .; V gene: TRBV19
CDR3 protein: CASSSGTYEQYF; CDR3 DNA: TGTGCCAGCAGCTCGGGCACCTACGAGCAGTACTTC; clone size: .; J gene: TRBJ2-7; D gene: .; V gene: TRBV5-6
CDR3 protein: CASSDRGEGRGYEQYF; CDR3 DNA: TGTGCCAGCAGTGACCGCGGAGAGGGAAGAGGCTACGAGCAGTACTTC; clone size: .; J gene: TRBJ2-7; D gene: .; V gene: TRBV2
CDR3 protein: CASKQGVLGSTDTQYF; CDR3 DNA: TGTGCCAGCAAACAGGGGGTTTTGGGTAGCACAGATACGCAGTATTTT; clone size: .; J gene: TRBJ2-3; D gene: TRBD1; V gene: TRBV28
CDR3 protein: CSARNYEQYF; CDR3 DNA: TGCAGTGCTAGAAACTACGAGCAGTACTTC; clone size: .; J gene: TRBJ2-7; D gene: .; V gene: TRBV20-1
CDR3 protein: CASSVPSGGTDTQYF; CDR3 DNA: TGTGCCAGCAGCGTACCTAGCGGGGGCACAGATACGCAGTATTTT; clone size: .; J gene: TRBJ2-3; D gene: TRBD2; V gene: TRBV7-9
CDR3 protein: CASSQTPGTASYEQYF; CDR3 DNA: TGCGCCAGCAGCCAGACTCCCGGGACTGCCTCCTACGAGCAGTACTTC; clone size: .; J gene: TRBJ2-7; D gene: .; V gene: TRBV4-1
CDR3 protein: CASTPQGRPRETQYF; CDR3 DNA: TGTGCCAGCACCCCCCAGGGGCGCCCCAGGGAGACCCAGTACTTC; clone size: .; J gene: TRBJ2-5; D gene: .; V gene: TRBV2
CDR3 protein: CASSSLSNQPQHF; CDR3 DNA: TGTGCCAGCAGTTCGTTGAGCAATCAGCCCCAGCATTTT; clone size: .; J gene: TRBJ1-5; D gene: .; V gene: TRBV27
CDR3 protein: CASRGTGAGELFF; CDR3 DNA: TGTGCCAGCAGAGGTACAGGGGCCGGGGAGCTGTTTTTT; clone size: .; J gene: TRBJ2-2; D gene: TRBD1; V gene: TRBV9
CDR3 protein: CASRGTEAFF; CDR3 DNA: TGCGCCAGCCGGGGGACTGAAGCTTTCTTT; clone size: .; J gene: TRBJ1-1; D gene: .; V gene: TRBV10-2
CDR3 protein: CASSFTQGKNIQYF; CDR3 DNA: TGTGCCAGCAGCTTTACGCAGGGCAAAAACATTCAGTACTTC; clone size: .; J gene: TRBJ2-4; D gene: .; V gene: TRBV5-5
CDR3 protein: CATLSGHTGELFF; CDR3 DNA: TGTGCAACCCTTAGTGGGCACACCGGGGAGCTGTTTTTT; clone size: .; J gene: TRBJ2-2; D gene: .; V gene: TRBV7-9
CDR3 protein: CASSHPGTRGNYEQYF; CDR3 DNA: TGTGCCAGCAGCCACCCTGGGACTAGGGGAAACTACGAGCAGTACTTC; clone size: .; J gene: TRBJ2-7; D gene: TRBD2; V gene: TRBV7-9
CDR3 protein: CASSIWTRNTEAFF; CDR3 DNA: TGTGCCAGTAGTATCTGGACGAGAAACACTGAAGCTTTCTTT; clone size: .; J gene: TRBJ1-1; D gene: .; V gene: TRBV19
CDR3 protein: CASSSRGLGYEQYF; CDR3 DNA: TGTGCCAGCAGCTCCAGGGGTTTGGGCTACGAGCAGTACTTC; clone size: once; J gene: TRBJ2-7; D gene: .; V gene: TRBV27
CDR3 protein: CASSEAGSYNEQFF; CDR3 DNA: TGTGCCAGCAGTGAGGCCGGCTCCTACAATGAGCAGTTCTTC; clone size: .; J gene: TRBJ2-1; D gene: .; V gene: TRBV6-5
CDR3 protein: CASSPGREQYF; CDR3 DNA: TGTGCCAGCAGTCCGGGGCGCGAGCAGTACTTC; clone size: .; J gene: TRBJ2-7; D gene: .; V gene: TRBV28
CDR3 protein: CASISGTDYTF; CDR3 DNA: TGTGCCAGCATTTCAGGCACTGACTACACCTTC; clone size: .; J gene: TRBJ1-2; D gene: .; V gene: TRBV28
CDR3 protein: CASSFGARGPGDTQYF; CDR3 DNA: TGTGCCAGCAGTTTCGGGGCCCGGGGGCCGGGAGATACGCAGTATTTT; clone size: .; J gene: TRBJ2-3; D gene: .; V gene: TRBV27
CDR3 protein: CASSLAWGGSGELFF; CDR3 DNA: TGTGCCAGCAGCTTAGCATGGGGGGGATCCGGGGAGCTGTTTTTT; clone size: .; J gene: TRBJ2-2; D gene: TRBD2; V gene: TRBV7-6
CDR3 protein: CASSLVGNEQFF; CDR3 DNA: TGTGCCAGCAGTTTAGTTGGGAATGAGCAGTTCTTC; clone size: .; J gene: TRBJ2-1; D gene: .; V gene: TRBV27
CDR3 protein: CASSPLASGLNNEQFF; CDR3 DNA: TGTGCCAGTAGTCCCCTAGCTAGCGGTTTAAACAATGAGCAGTTCTTC; clone size: .; J gene: TRBJ2-1; D gene: TRBD2; V gene: TRBV19
CDR3 protein: CASSHPGVGSYEQYF; CDR3 DNA: TGTGCCAGCAGCCATCCAGGGGTAGGGTCCTACGAGCAGTACTTC; clone size: .; J gene: TRBJ2-7; D gene: .; V gene: TRBV14
CDR3 protein: CASSPRGPHEQYF; CDR3 DNA: TGTGCCAGCAGCCCCCGAGGGCCCCACGAGCAGTACTTC; clone size: .; J gene: TRBJ2-7; D gene: .; V gene: TRBV9
CDR3 protein: CASSLLRSGLTYNEQFF; CDR3 DNA: TGTGCCAGCAGCTTATTAAGGAGTGGCCTCACCTACAATGAGCAGTTCTTC; clone size: .; J gene: TRBJ2-1; D gene: .; V gene: TRBV11-2
CDR3 protein: CSVEGTNSYNEQFF; CDR3 DNA: TGCAGCGTTGAAGGGACGAACTCCTACAATGAGCAGTTCTTC; clone size: .; J gene: TRBJ2-1; D gene: .; V gene: TRBV29-1
CDR3 protein: CASSGDRALRTEAFF; CDR3 DNA: TGTGCCAGCAGTGGGGACAGGGCGCTTCGGACTGAAGCTTTCTTT; clone size: .; J gene: TRBJ1-1; D gene: TRBD1; V gene: TRBV27
CDR3 protein: CASSLLARGGDTQYF; CDR3 DNA: TGTGCCAGCAGCCTACTAGCGAGGGGGGGAGATACGCAGTATTTT; clone size: .; J gene: TRBJ2-3; D gene: .; V gene: TRBV28
CDR3 protein: CASSDSVSYEQYF; CDR3 DNA: TGTGCCAGCAGCGACTCCGTCTCCTACGAGCAGTACTTC; clone size: .; J gene: TRBJ2-7; D gene: .; V gene: TRBV2
CDR3 protein: CASSLDRDYVNTEAFF; CDR3 DNA: TGCGCCAGCAGCCTGGACAGGGATTACGTGAACACTGAAGCTTTCTTT; clone size: .; J gene: TRBJ1-1; D gene: TRBD1; V gene: TRBV5-1
CDR3 protein: CASSDDRINEKLFF; CDR3 DNA: TGCGCCAGCAGTGACGACAGAATTAATGAAAAACTGTTTTTT; clone size: .; J gene: TRBJ1-4; D gene: .; V gene: TRBV10-1
CDR3 protein: CASSPRQYNEQFF; CDR3 DNA: TGTGCCAGCAGCCCAAGACAGTACAATGAGCAGTTCTTC; clone size: few; J gene: TRBJ2-1; D gene: .; V gene: TRBV21-1
CDR3 protein: CASSLTQGRNTEAFF; CDR3 DNA: TGTGCCAGCAGCTTGACCCAGGGCCGGAACACTGAAGCTTTCTTT; clone size: .; J gene: TRBJ1-1; D gene: .; V gene: TRBV5-6
CDR3 protein: CASSLGTSEQYF; CDR3 DNA: TGTGCCAGCAGCTTAGGTACCTCCGAGCAGTACTTC; clone size: .; J gene: TRBJ2-7; D gene: .; V gene: TRBV11-2
CDR3 protein: CAIRNALAGGAYEQYF; CDR3 DNA: TGTGCCATCAGGAACGCCCTAGCGGGAGGTGCCTACGAGCAGTACTTC; clone size: .; J gene: TRBJ2-7; D gene: TRBD2; V gene: TRBV10-3
CDR3 protein: CSVEELGTGVGYTF; CDR3 DNA: TGCAGCGTTGAAGAACTAGGGACAGGGGTGGGCTACACCTTC; clone size: once; J gene: TRBJ1-2; D gene: TRBD1; V gene: TRBV29-1